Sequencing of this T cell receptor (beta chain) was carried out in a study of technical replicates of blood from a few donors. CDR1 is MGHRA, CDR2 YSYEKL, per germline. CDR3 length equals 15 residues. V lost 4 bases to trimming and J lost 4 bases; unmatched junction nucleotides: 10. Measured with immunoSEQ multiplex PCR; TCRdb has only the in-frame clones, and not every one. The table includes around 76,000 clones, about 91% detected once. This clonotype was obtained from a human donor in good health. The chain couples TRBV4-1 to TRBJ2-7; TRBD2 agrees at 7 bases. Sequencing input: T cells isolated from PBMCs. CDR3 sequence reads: CASSPHRGEGYEQYF. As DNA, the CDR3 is TGCGCCAGCAGCCCTCATCGGGGGGAGGGGTACGAGCAGTACTTC.